Below, 14 T cell receptor beta chains from the same sample are listed, as sequenced in a study of T cells in localized non-small cell lung cancer. Measured with immunoSEQ multiplex PCR; TCRdb has only the in-frame clones, and not every one. Seen here are 35,000 to 45,000 clones, roughly 92% observed once, and the top ten hold about 6.6%. The specimen was peripheral blood, collected before any cancer treatment. The receptors were gathered from a female donor over 55 with stage I lung adenocarcinoma.

The CDR3 here is CASSSGRGSTGELFF. Here the CDR3 DNA reads TGTGCCAGCAGCTCTGGAAGGGGAAGCACCGGGGAGCTGTTTTTT. The chain uses TRBV5-7 and TRBJ2-2; D is possibly TRBD1 (5 bases). TRBV5-7 qualifies as an ORF whose function is uncertain. CDR3 size: 15 residues. Between the trimmed V and J ends, which lost 3 bases and 4 bases, there was a span of 13 bases.

This chain uses TRBV10-2 with TRBJ1-1; a possible D gene is TRBD1 (5 bases). In germline, CDR1 is WSHSY, CDR2 SAAADI. Trimming left V 5 bases short and J 1 base short, with 11 bases between. The CDR3 totals 14 residues. The CDR3 protein is CASSLGLRNTEAFF. The CDR3 nucleotides read TGCGCCAGCAGTTTGGGACTAAGGAACACTGAAGCTTTCTTT.

This chain connects TRBV11-3 to TRBJ2-1; D possibly corresponds to TRBD2 (6 bases). There are 14 residues in the CDR3. The V end lost 5 bases, the J end lost 5 bases, and 13 bases lay between the germline ends. Germline values: CDR1 SGHNT, CDR2 YENEEA. CDR3 coding DNA: TGTGCCAGCAGCCCTAAGGAGGGACACAATGAGCAGTTCTTC. Encoded protein: CASSPKEGHNEQFF.

The gene calls are TRBV19 and TRBJ1-2; D ambiguous. Germline V gives CDR1 LNHDA, CDR2 SQIVND (reference sequence). CDR3 length: 15 residues. Trimming removed 11 bases from V and 0 bases from J, with 19 bases in between. This CDR3 is CAGRNTDTANYGYTF. CDR3 in DNA: TGTGCCGGGAGAAACACAGATACAGCTAACTATGGCTACACCTTC.

The CDR3 DNA reads TGCGCCAGCAGCTCCGGCCCTGGGGCCTACGAGCAGTACTTC. It translates to CASSSGPGAYEQYF. J is TRBJ2-7 and V is TRBV5-1; D is ambiguous. The CDR3 is made up of 14 amino acids. The V gene lost 3 bases and the J gene lost 2 bases, with 12 bases spanning the gap. CDR1 and CDR2 (germline): SGHRS, YFSETQ.

This rearrangement joins TRBV7-9 to TRBJ2-4; 11 bases line up with TRBD2. The CDR3 contains 15 residues. The J segment lost 14 bases and the V segment lost 1 base, leaving 10 bases of the junction unmatched. From germline, CDR1 is SEHNR and CDR2 FQNEAQ (reference sequence). CDR3 loop: CASSLVAASGGPKYF. In DNA form, the CDR3 reads TGTGCCAGCAGCTTAGTGGCGGCTAGCGGGGGGCCGAAGTACTTC. Combining the CDR3 with reference TRBV7-9 and TRBJ2-4 gives the whole variable domain DTGVSQNPRHKITKRGQNVTFRCDPISEHNRLYWYRQTLGQGPEFLTYFQNEAQLEKSRLLSDRFSAERPKGSFSTLEIQRTEQGDSAMYLCASSLVAASGGPKYFGAGTRLSVL.

This clone showed up just once. V usage is TRBV6-5 and J usage is TRBJ1-6, with D hard to call. CDR1 is MNHEY and CDR2 is SVGAGI in the germline V gene. CDR3 length: 13 amino acids. V was pared by 8 bases and J by 4 bases, with 9 bases between. The CDR3 coding sequence is TGTGCCAGCGGGAGGAGTTATAATTCACCCCTCCACTTT. As protein: CASGRSYNSPLHF.

In its sample, this clone was seen once. J is TRBJ1-2 and V is TRBV5-6; TRBD1 agrees at 8 bases. The CDR3 sequence is 15 residues long. Losses at the gene ends were 0 bases for V and 4 bases for J; bases not matched to a gene: 5. Germline CDR1 reads SGHDT; CDR2 reads YYEEEE. This CDR3 reads CASSLALTGGYGYTF. DNA of the CDR3: TGTGCCAGCAGCTTGGCCCTCACAGGGGGCTATGGCTACACCTTC.

The genes are TRBV27 and TRBJ1-3; D gene ambiguous. The V and J ends lost 0 bases and 2 bases respectively, with 11 bases between them. The CDR3 spans 16 residues. From germline, CDR1 is MNHEY and CDR2 SMNVEV (reference sequence). The CDR3 reads CASSLSGNTPGNTIYF. The CDR3, as DNA: TGTGCCAGCAGTTTATCGGGGAATACTCCTGGAAACACCATATATTTT.

The gene calls are TRBV2 and TRBJ2-2; possible D gene TRBD1, 6 bases. This CDR3 has 14 amino acids. V lost 6 bases, J lost 7 bases, and 15 bases lay in between. The germline V gene has CDR1 SNHLY and CDR2 FYNNEI. The chain's CDR3 is CASSPGTKDGELFF. For the CDR3, the DNA is TGTGCCAGCAGCCCTGGGACAAAAGACGGGGAGCTGTTTTTT.

The chain recombines TRBV4-2 with TRBJ1-1; perhaps TRBD1 as D (6 bases). The V end lost 2 bases, the J end lost 4 bases, and 14 bases lay between the germline ends. The CDR3 consists of 15 residues. Germline V lookup: CDR1 LGHNA, CDR2 YNFKEQ. This CDR3 reads CASSQTGAGRTEAFF. CDR3 coding DNA: TGTGCCAGCAGCCAAACGGGGGCAGGGCGCACTGAAGCTTTCTTT.

This CDR3 reads CASRKTGTGAGNEQFF. CDR3 nucleotides: TGTGCCAGCAGAAAAACCGGGACAGGGGCCGGCAATGAGCAGTTCTTC. The J gene is TRBJ2-1, the V gene TRBV27; TRBD1 matches at 10 bases. The junction had 11 bases not matched to a gene; V was cut back by 6 bases and J by 6 bases. Germline CDR1 MNHEY, CDR2 SMNVEV (reference sequence). The CDR3 is 16 amino acids.

The V call is TRBV7-2, the J call TRBJ1-1, with a weak D call TRBD1 (5 bases). CDR3 length: 15 amino acids. Germline CDR1 is SGHTA and CDR2 is FQGNSA. V was clipped by 2 bases and J by 1 base, with 11 bases between them. The CDR3 DNA reads TGTGCCAGCAGCTTAAACACAGGCGAGAACACTGAAGCTTTCTTT. It is translated as CASSLNTGENTEAFF.

The V gene is TRBV11-3, the J gene TRBJ2-1, with TRBD2 matching 7 bases. The CDR3 loop spans 15 amino acids. V was pared by 5 bases and J by 5 bases, with 9 bases of the junction left unmatched. Germline V lookup: CDR1 SGHNT, CDR2 YENEEA. As DNA, the CDR3 is TGTGCCAGCAGCGTCTTCAGCGGGGATGACAATGAGCAGTTCTTC. Amino acid sequence: CASSVFSGDDNEQFF.